This passage covers 6 T cell receptor beta chains from one sample sequenced in a study of blood T cell repertoires in COVID-19. Sequencing was performed with immunoSEQ multiplex PCR; in TCRdb, only in-frame clones are kept and a portion is missing. The data contain about 340,000 clones, more than 90% of them singletons. The sequencing input was PBMCs or T cells enriched from blood (not recorded which). The source of these receptors is a woman aged 30 to 39 who had recovered from COVID-19.

The gene calls are TRBV14 and TRBJ2-4; the D is unclear. The CDR3 is 19 amino acids. Trimming left V 1 base short and J 0 bases short, with 19 bases between. Germline V lookup: CDR1 SGHDN, CDR2 FVKESK. The CDR3 bases are TGTGCCAGCAGCCAAGGTCCTAGTTATGACTCTAGAGCCAAAAACATTCAGTACTTC. This codes for CASSQGPSYDSRAKNIQYF.

This chain joins TRBV21-1 and TRBJ1-2; the listed D gene, TRBD1, was not tested against the DNA. TRBV21-1 is listed as a pseudogene. The CDR3 totals 20 residues. CDR3 amino acids: CASRGIFRTASDTTRYGYTF. CDR3 bases: TGTGCCAGCAGAGGCATTTTTCGGACAGCCAGTGACACAACGCGCTATGGCTACACCTTC.

V is TRBV4-1 and J is TRBJ2-2; 8 bases line up with TRBD2. V lost 1 base and J lost 0; bases outside the gene matches: 4. The CDR3 is made up of 17 amino acids. CDR1 MGHRA and CDR2 YSYEKL come from the germline V gene. The CDR3 loop reads CASSQGGRGANTGELFF. DNA for the CDR3: TGCGCCAGCAGCCAAGGAGGGCGGGGGGCGAACACCGGGGAGCTGTTTTTT.

This chain links TRBV6-2 or TRBV6-3 with TRBJ2-7; D unresolved. The CDR3 contains 12 residues. Trimming left V 5 bases short and J 3 bases short, with 8 bases between. Germline loops: CDR1 MNHEY, CDR2 SVGEGT. The CDR3 loop reads CASSAGSYEQYF. As DNA, the CDR3 is TGTGCCAGCAGTGCAGGTAGCTACGAGCAGTACTTC.

The chain's CDR3 is CASSHAVRLRSTDTQYF. CDR3 DNA sequence: TGTGCCAGCAGCCATGCCGTCCGACTAAGGAGCACAGATACGCAGTATTTT. V usage is TRBV14 and J usage is TRBJ2-3, with a weak D call TRBD2 (5 bases). The CDR3 runs to 17 residues. Germline V CDR1 and CDR2: SGHDN, FVKESK. Trimming cost V 3 bases and J 0 bases, with 16 bases left between them.

J is TRBJ2-1 and V is TRBV6-7, with TRBD2 matching 10 bases. TRBV6-7 is an open reading frame whose function is uncertain. The CDR3 has 19 amino acids. With 2 bases clipped from V and 9 bases from J, the junction kept 19 bases outside the gene matches. The CDR3 reads CASSYRTIRGLAGEVEQFF. The CDR3 DNA is TGTGCCAGCAGTTACCGCACAATTAGAGGGCTAGCGGGAGAAGTTGAGCAGTTCTTC.